This passage covers 13 T cell receptor beta chains from one sample sequenced in a study of blood T cell repertoires in COVID-19. The assay was immunoSEQ multiplex PCR, and TCRdb's table has in-frame clones only and misses some. The data hold tens of thousands of clones, with 70% to 90% observed a single time. Sequenced: peripheral blood. The receptors shown here come from a man aged 45-65 years with acute or convalescent COVID-19.

The rearrangement joins TRBV10-3 to TRBJ1-2; 9 bases map to TRBD1. The CDR3 runs to 14 residues. Per the germline V gene, CDR1 is ENHRY and CDR2 is SYGVKD. The V gene end was trimmed by 7 bases and the J gene end by 4 bases; junction bases not matched to a gene: 7. The CDR3 DNA is TGTGCCATCAAGTACGGGACAGGGATCTATGGCTACACCTTC. As protein: CAIKYGTGIYGYTF.

The V and J genes are TRBV3-1 (or the pseudogene TRBV3-2) and TRBJ2-1, with D maybe TRBD1 (6 bases). The CDR3 loop spans 13 amino acids. Trimming took 1 base from V and 8 from J, leaving 9 bases between them. Germline CDR1 is LGHDT and CDR2 is YNNKEL (reference sequence). DNA for the CDR3: TGTGCCAGCAGCCAAGCTGGGGGCCATGAGCAGTTCTTC. This sequence encodes CASSQAGGHEQFF.

The chain links TRBV2 to TRBJ2-3, with a weak D call TRBD1 (6 bases). V was clipped by 1 base and J by 4 bases, with 18 bases between them. Germline CDR1 reads SNHLY; CDR2 reads FYNNEI. The CDR3 length is 17 residues. The CDR3 sequence: CASSEVTGQSFSDTQYF. CDR3 nucleotide sequence: TGTGCCAGCAGTGAAGTGACGGGACAAAGTTTCTCAGATACGCAGTATTTT.

This clone has a single count. The V gene is TRBV18, the J gene TRBJ2-5, with D hard to call. The V end lost 3 bases, the J end lost 2 bases, and 10 bases lay between the germline ends. This CDR3 is built from 14 residues. Looked up from germline, CDR1 is KGHSH and CDR2 is LQKENI. The CDR3: CASSPSYTQETQYF. In DNA form, the CDR3 reads TGTGCCAGCTCACCCTCATATACACAAGAGACCCAGTACTTC.

The chain uses TRBV10-1 and TRBJ2-3; 8 positions match TRBD2. Germline values: CDR1 WNHNN, CDR2 SYGVQD (reference sequence). The V gene end was trimmed by 3 bases and the J gene end by 4 bases; junction bases not matched to a gene: 6. CDR3 length: 15 amino acids. DNA for the CDR3: TGCGCCAGCAGTGATCGGGGGGGCCCCCCAGATACGCAGTATTTT. It translates to CASSDRGGPPDTQYF.

The chain combines TRBV3-1 (or the pseudogene TRBV3-2) with TRBJ2-3; D perhaps matches TRBD1 (7 bases). This CDR3 region has 15 residues. Trimming pared 3 bases from V and 3 bases from J, leaving 13 bases between. The germline CDR1 and CDR2 sequences are LGHDT and YNNKEL (reference sequence). The CDR3 sequence is CASSHPGGRTDTQYF. The CDR3 DNA is TGTGCCAGCAGCCACCCAGGGGGGAGGACAGATACGCAGTATTTT.

This clone was seen just once. The J gene is TRBJ2-5, the V gene TRBV7-3, with 8 bases matching TRBD1. This CDR3 is 14 amino acids long. Germline CDR1 reads SGHTA; CDR2 reads FQGTGA. Losses at the gene ends were 2 bases for V and 3 bases for J; bases not matched to a gene: 2. CDR3 in DNA: TGTGCCAGCAGCTTAGCAGGGGGCGAAGAGACCCAGTACTTC. It is translated as CASSLAGGEETQYF.

A single count supports this clone. V is TRBV5-1 and J is TRBJ1-2; 7 bases agree with TRBD1. Per germline, CDR1 SGHRS and CDR2 YFSETQ. This CDR3 is 14 amino acids long. The V and J ends lost 0 bases and 3 bases, in that order; junction bases with no gene match: 2. As DNA, the CDR3 is TGCGCCAGCAGCTTGGCCGGGACAGACTATGGCTACACCTTC. Translation gives CASSLAGTDYGYTF.

This chain connects TRBV5-1 to TRBJ2-2; 8 positions match TRBD1. CDR3 length equals 14 residues. V was pared by 6 bases and J by 3 bases, with 4 bases of the junction left unmatched. The germline gives CDR1 SGHRS, CDR2 YFSETQ. CDR3 nucleotide sequence: TGCGCCAGCAATGGACAGGGCTACACCGGGGAGCTGTTTTTT. Translated, it gives CASNGQGYTGELFF.

In this sample, this clone turned up once. This chain joins TRBV29-1 and TRBJ2-2; TRBD1 matches at 9 bases. The CDR3 covers 14 residues. V gave up 2 bases and J gave up 7 bases; unmatched junction bases: 5. Germline CDR1 reads SQVTM; CDR2 reads ANQGSEA. CDR3 loop: CSVELGTGLGELFF. For the CDR3, the DNA is TGCAGCGTTGAATTGGGGACAGGGCTCGGGGAGCTGTTTTTT.

The genes are TRBV6-5 and TRBJ2-2; tentatively, D is TRBD1 (5 bases). Germline values: CDR1 MNHEY, CDR2 SVGAGI. The CDR3 is 16 residues long. V shed 4 bases and J shed 4 bases, with 16 bases lying between them. CDR3 sequence: CASSSKGRKGTGELFF. CDR3 coding DNA: TGTGCCAGCAGTTCGAAGGGGCGCAAGGGCACCGGGGAGCTGTTTTTT.

This clone was observed a single time. The chain has TRBV3-1 (or the pseudogene TRBV3-2) and TRBJ2-5; TRBD1 matches 9 bases. The CDR3 runs to 15 residues. Germline loops: CDR1 LGHDT, CDR2 YNNKEL (reference sequence). After removal of 1 base from V and 5 bases from J, the junction contained 5 bases not matched to a gene. The CDR3 DNA sequence: TGTGCCAGCAGCCAAGTCCCCGGGACAGGGGAGACCCAGTACTTC. It encodes CASSQVPGTGETQYF.

This sequence joins TRBV7-8 and TRBJ2-6; D is ambiguous. Per the germline V gene, CDR1 is SGHVS and CDR2 is FQNEAQ. V was trimmed by 4 bases and J by 0 bases, leaving 4 bases between them. This CDR3 is 14 amino acids long. This chain's CDR3 is CASSSISGANVLTF. For the CDR3, the DNA is TGTGCCAGCAGCTCCATCTCTGGGGCCAACGTCCTGACTTTC.